These 19 T cell receptor beta chains share one sample of origin, sequenced in a study of blood T cell repertoires in COVID-19. Only in-frame clones appear in the TCRdb table, and some are missing; sequencing was by immunoSEQ multiplex PCR. Among more than 100,000 clones listed, about 90% were seen once. Input material: peripheral blood. Receptors were obtained from a woman in her 70s with acute or convalescent COVID-19.

The chain joins TRBV7-9 to TRBJ1-2, with D unclear. Germline V gene lookup returns CDR1 SEHNR and CDR2 FQNEAQ (reference sequence). Deletions cut 1 base from V and 6 bases from J, with 9 bases between. CDR3 length: 13 amino acids. The CDR3 is CASSLGRGDGYTF. CDR3 in DNA: TGTGCCAGCAGCTTAGGCAGAGGCGATGGCTACACCTTC.

The CDR3 bases are TGTGCCAGCAGCAGAGGGACAGGGCGAGGCTACACCTTC. This codes for CASSRGTGRGYTF. V usage is TRBV7-2 and J usage is TRBJ1-2; 9 bases line up with TRBD1. J was trimmed by 8 bases and V by 5 bases; bases with no gene match: 6. The CDR3 contains 13 residues. Germline CDR1 and CDR2: SGHTA and FQGNSA. The whole variable domain, filled in from reference TRBV7-2 and TRBJ1-2, reads GAGVSQSPSNKVTEKGKDVELRCDPISGHTALYWYRQSLGQGLEFLIYFQGNSAPDKSGLPSDRFSAERTGGSVSTLTIQRTQQEDSAVYLCASSRGTGRGYTFGSGTRLTVV.

J is TRBJ1-2 and V is TRBV19; D uncertain. The CDR3 contains 13 residues. Germline CDR1 LNHDA, CDR2 SQIVND (reference sequence). Trimming cost V 5 bases and J 6 bases, with 13 bases left between them. CDR3 residues: CASSLHPWHGYTF. The CDR3 DNA reads as TGTGCCAGTAGTCTCCACCCCTGGCATGGCTACACCTTC.

This chain joins TRBV18 and TRBJ2-7; TRBD1 matches at 7 bases. Germline CDR1 is KGHSH and CDR2 is LQKENI. J gave up 0 bases and V 5 bases, and 7 bases lay outside the gene matches. The length of the CDR3 is 15 residues. CDR3: CASSSRGHSSYEQYF. The CDR3 DNA reads TGTGCCAGCTCATCTAGGGGGCACAGCTCCTACGAGCAGTACTTC.

CDR3 protein: CASSPDRGNSPLHF. The CDR3 DNA reads as TGTGCCAGCAGCCCGGACAGGGGTAATTCACCCCTCCACTTT. The V and J genes are TRBV7-8 and TRBJ1-6; 9 bases fit TRBD1. This CDR3 is 14 amino acids long. Germline CDR1 reads SGHVS; CDR2 reads FQNEAQ. V shed 5 bases and J 6 bases; nucleotides not matched to a gene: 2.

This chain uses TRBV10-3 with TRBJ1-1, with 9 nucleotides matching TRBD1. The CDR3 runs 14 residues. Germline V CDR1 and CDR2: ENHRY, SYGVKD. The junction had 10 bases not matched to a gene; V was cut back by 7 bases and J by 7 bases. Written as DNA, the CDR3 is TGTGCCATCACTAGGACAGGGGTGACTAGTGAAGCTTTCTTT. Translation gives CAITRTGVTSEAFF.

This clone was picked up a small number of times. This chain links TRBV7-9 with TRBJ1-2; D gene unclear. This CDR3 spans 12 amino acids. Looked up from germline, CDR1 is SEHNR and CDR2 is FQNEAQ (reference sequence). Deletions cut 7 bases from V and 5 bases from J, with 11 bases between. The CDR3 spells CASTPGHYGYTF. DNA for the CDR3: TGTGCCAGCACCCCTGGCCATTATGGCTACACCTTC.

V and J are TRBV21-1 and TRBJ1-2. TRBV21-1 is recorded as a pseudogene. The CDR3 has 16 residues. The CDR3 loop reads CASIPCPGEVRYGYTF. The CDR3 nucleotides are TGTGCCAGCATCCCCTGTCCGGGGGAGGTACGGTATGGCTACACCTTC.

The sample holds one count of this clone. The CDR3 DNA follows: TGTGCCACCAGCAAAACCGGGACAGGGGATCAAGAGACCCAGTACTTC. Residues: CATSKTGTGDQETQYF. The chain employs TRBV15 and TRBJ2-5; 10 nucleotides line up with TRBD1. This CDR3 spans 16 amino acids. With 4 bases clipped from V and 2 bases from J, the junction kept 7 bases outside the gene matches. CDR1 and CDR2 from the germline V gene are LNHNV and YYDKDF (reference sequence).

This rearrangement joins TRBV5-1 to TRBJ2-1; 10 bases align to TRBD2. The CDR3 spans 15 residues. The V segment lost 4 bases and the J segment 5 bases; nucleotides outside the gene matches: 6. Germline CDR1 is SGHRS and CDR2 is YFSETQ. The CDR3 region has the DNA TGCGCCAGCAGCATCGGGACTAGCGTCCACAATGAGCAGTTCTTC. Amino acids: CASSIGTSVHNEQFF.

The count of this clone is one. The chain uses TRBV24-1 and TRBJ2-3; 9 nucleotides line up with TRBD2. The CDR3 runs to 16 residues. V trimming: 1 base; J trimming: 7 bases; junction bases outside the gene matches: 8. Germline assignment: CDR1 KGHDR and CDR2 SFDVKD. For the CDR3, the DNA is TGTGCCACCAGTGATTTTCTAGCGGGGAGAATTCATACGCAGTATTTT. Translation gives CATSDFLAGRIHTQYF.

The CDR3 DNA is TGCGCCAGCAGCTTGGCCGACCAGCGGGGGAGCACAGATACGCAGTATTTT. Amino acid sequence: CASSLADQRGSTDTQYF. The chain has TRBV5-1 and TRBJ2-3; 8 bases are a match to TRBD2. V lost 0 bases to trimming and J lost 0 bases; unmatched junction nucleotides: 6. This CDR3 comprises 17 residues. Per the germline V gene, CDR1 is SGHRS and CDR2 is YFSETQ.

In this sample, this clone turned up once. The genes are TRBV7-6 and TRBJ2-1, with 7 bases aligning to TRBD2. V was pared by 5 bases and J by 3 bases, with 22 bases of the junction left unmatched. There are 20 residues in the CDR3. Germline V lookup: CDR1 SGHVS, CDR2 FNYEAQ. The CDR3 loop is CASSPKSAGLPLLVYNEQFF. The CDR3 DNA is TGTGCCAGCAGCCCTAAGTCTGCGGGACTACCCCTACTGGTCTACAATGAGCAGTTCTTC.

This sequence joins TRBV12-5 and TRBJ1-2, with a tentative D call TRBD1 (5 bases). Trimming removed 6 bases from V and 7 bases from J, with 18 bases in between. The CDR3 length is 14 residues. CDR1 and CDR2 (germline): LGHNT, FRNRAP. The CDR3 reads CASGPSGGGGGYTF. The CDR3, as DNA: TGTGCTAGTGGCCCCTCGGGGGGAGGCGGTGGCTACACCTTC.

J is TRBJ1-2 and V is TRBV6-5; D might be TRBD1 (6 bases). Looked up from germline, CDR1 is MNHEY and CDR2 is SVGAGI. The length of the CDR3 is 14 residues. V was trimmed by 0 bases and J by 3 bases, leaving 8 bases between them. The CDR3, as DNA: TGTGCCAGCAGTTACTCCCAGGGGTACTATGGCTACACCTTC. Its translation is CASSYSQGYYGYTF.

V is TRBV14 and J is TRBJ2-3; TRBD2 matches 12 bases. V lost 3 bases to trimming and J lost 6 bases; unmatched junction nucleotides: 7. The CDR3 loop spans 16 amino acids. Germline V gene sequence: CDR1 SGHDN, CDR2 FVKESK. CDR3 amino acids: CASSQRLAGEDDTQYF. The CDR3 DNA reads as TGTGCCAGCAGCCAGCGACTAGCGGGGGAGGATGATACGCAGTATTTT.

This clone has just a few counts. This chain joins TRBV7-9 and TRBJ1-2; D unclear. V lost 5 bases, J lost 10 bases, and 17 bases lay in between. CDR3 length equals 13 residues. Per germline, CDR1 SEHNR and CDR2 FQNEAQ (reference sequence). The DNA for the CDR3 is TGTGCCAGCAGCCTCAACACGGCCTGGGCCTACACCTTC. Protein sequence: CASSLNTAWAYTF. The full variable domain, its missing parts supplied by reference TRBV7-9 and TRBJ1-2, is DTGVSQNPRHKITKRGQNVTFRCDPISEHNRLYWYRQTLGQGPEFLTYFQNEAQLEKSRLLSDRFSAERPKGSFSTLEIQRTEQGDSAMYLCASSLNTAWAYTFGSGTRLTVV.

The rearrangement uses TRBV24-1 and TRBJ2-6; 8 nucleotides align to TRBD1. CDR1 and CDR2 from the germline V gene are KGHDR and SFDVKD. The CDR3 sequence is 18 residues long. The V gene end was trimmed by 4 bases and the J gene end by 0 bases; junction bases not matched to a gene: 7. CDR3 nucleotides: TGTGCCACCAGTGACCGAGGACAGGGACGCTCTGGGGCCAACGTCCTGACTTTC. This translates into CATSDRGQGRSGANVLTF.

V usage is TRBV28 and J usage is TRBJ2-2, with 10 bases matching TRBD2. Germline CDR1 is MDHEN and CDR2 is SYDVKM. The CDR3 has 14 residues. Trimming removed 6 bases from V and 6 bases from J; junction bases left unmatched: 4. This chain's CDR3 is CASRLSGGAGELFF. Written as DNA, the CDR3 is TGTGCCAGCAGGTTAAGCGGGGGGGCCGGGGAGCTGTTTTTT.